This T cell receptor beta chain is drawn from a study of blood T cell repertoires in COVID-19. Study-wide context: The cDNA or gDNA used as material had been derived from T cells, B-cell-depleted T cells, or PBMCs.

The V gene end was trimmed by 3 bases and the J gene end by 8 bases; junction bases not matched to a gene: 9. The CDR3 is 15 amino acids. Germline V gene data show CDR1 as ENHRY and CDR2 as SYGVKD. Authors' data handling: Researchers report that nucleated cell counts were estimated from reference gene primer amplification. Method: immunoSEQ multiplex PCR; TCRdb's copy keeps in-frame clones and lacks some. V, J and clone size were drawn from that table, and D and trimming were deduced from the DNA. The table lists more than 150,000 clones, nearly 80% of them singletons. The study recruited exposed participants who had met a COVID-19 case within 2 weeks before entry.

V gene TRBV10-3 combines with J gene TRBJ1-4, with TRBD1 identical over 7 bases. Sequenced material: PBMCs or T cells enriched from blood (not recorded which). This sequence was found in a man between 60 and 70 years old who had been exposed to COVID-19. CDR3 loop: CAISDWDRATEKLFF. The CDR3 bases are TGTGCCATCAGTGACTGGGACAGAGCTACAGAAAAACTGTTTTTT.